The 16 T cell receptor beta chains reported below all come from one sample, sequenced in a study of Tregs in tolerant kidney transplant recipients (dated by TCRdb to between 2017 and 2020). The sample's time point label, decoded: blood sample drawn before combined kidney and bone marrow transplant. The library was produced with the immunoSEQ multiplex PCR assay. TCRdb obtained this table from immuneACCESS and retained in-frame rearrangements with V and J assigned. These tables miss some clones; where compared with another copy, unresolved V genes account for less than half of the shortfall, and the remainder is unexplained. The table for this sample lists about 77,000 clones; more than 95% of them were counted only once. Jointly, the top ten make up 0.56% of the sample. Here the sequenced sample was CD4+ T cells from blood, taken before the transplant. The receptors here all came from a human donor who received a combined kidney and bone marrow transplant.

The chain joins TRBV11-1 to TRBJ2-7, with D possibly TRBD2 on 6 matching bases. This CDR3 comprises 14 residues. V was trimmed by 3 bases and J by 3 bases, leaving 12 bases between them. Germline lookup yields CDR1 SGHAT and CDR2 FQDESV (reference sequence). The CDR3 coding sequence is TGTGCCAGCAGCTTCGGGCGGGATCGCTACGAGCAGTACTTC. Amino acid sequence: CASSFGRDRYEQYF. Drawing the rest from reference TRBV11-1 and TRBJ2-7, the complete variable domain is EAEVAQSPRYKITEKSQAVAFWCDPISGHATLYWYRQILGQGPELLVQFQDESVVDDSQLPKDRFSAERLKGVDSTLKIQPAELGDSAMYLCASSFGRDRYEQYFGPGTRLTVT.

The chain couples TRBV7-6 to TRBJ1-2; 7 nucleotides align to TRBD1. Germline V gene sequence: CDR1 SGHVS, CDR2 FNYEAQ. The ends lost 0 bases at V and 8 bases at J; junction bases unmatched: 6. The CDR3 loop spans 14 amino acids. This chain's CDR3 is CASSLANTGDGYTF. In nucleotides, the CDR3 is TGTGCCAGCAGCTTAGCGAATACAGGGGACGGCTACACCTTC. The full variable domain, its missing parts supplied by reference TRBV7-6 and TRBJ1-2, is GAGVSQSPRYKVTKRGQDVALRCDPISGHVSLYWYRQALGQGPEFLTYFNYEAQQDKSGLPNDRFSAERPEGSISTLTIQRTEQRDSAMYRCASSLANTGDGYTFGSGTRLTVV.

This chain uses TRBV6-1 with TRBJ1-1; D possibly corresponds to TRBD1 (6 bases). Germline loops: CDR1 MNHNS, CDR2 SASEGT. The CDR3 has 15 residues. Trimming shortened V by 4 bases and J by 8 bases, and 20 bases separated the two germline ends. CDR3 in amino acids: CASSAFGQLSVEAFF. The CDR3 DNA follows: TGTGCCAGCAGTGCCTTCGGACAGCTCTCTGTCGAAGCTTTCTTT.

The V call is TRBV9, the J call TRBJ2-3; a possible D gene is TRBD1 (5 bases). The CDR3 runs 15 residues. Germline assignment: CDR1 SGDLS and CDR2 YYNGEE. Trimming removed 6 bases at V and 2 bases at J, with 16 bases between. CDR3 in amino acids: CASTLREGITDTQYF. The CDR3 nucleotides read TGTGCCAGCACACTCAGGGAAGGCATCACAGATACGCAGTATTTT.

The chain links TRBV4-1 to TRBJ2-7, with 9 nucleotides matching TRBD1. With 4 bases clipped from V and 3 bases from J, the junction kept 7 bases outside the gene matches. In germline, CDR1 is MGHRA, CDR2 YSYEKL. The CDR3 length is 15 residues. The CDR3 DNA is TGCGCCAGCAGCCTGGATTCGGGACAGGGCTACGAGCAGTACTTC. Amino acids: CASSLDSGQGYEQYF.

The chain is built from TRBV29-1 and TRBJ2-1; 11 bases fit TRBD2. V lost 7 bases, J lost 6 bases, and 8 bases stayed unmatched. Germline lookup yields CDR1 SQVTM and CDR2 ANQGSEA. The CDR3 sequence is 14 residues long. The CDR3 protein is CSGETSGIGNEQFF. CDR3 in DNA: TGCAGCGGGGAGACTAGCGGGATAGGCAATGAGCAGTTCTTC.

The chain combines TRBV7-2 with TRBJ1-5; TRBD1 is a possible D gene (6 bases). The CDR3 runs 13 residues. The V end was cut by 5 bases, the J end by 5 bases, with 10 bases between. Germline assignment: CDR1 SGHTA and CDR2 FQGNSA. This chain's CDR3 is CASSPRQDQPQHF. The DNA for the CDR3 is TGTGCCAGCAGCCCCCGACAGGATCAGCCCCAGCATTTT.

This chain joins TRBV7-3 and TRBJ1-2; D gene uncertain. Germline CDR1 SGHTA, CDR2 FQGTGA. Trimming shortened V by 8 bases and J by 1 base, and 17 bases separated the two germline ends. The CDR3 length is 15 residues. CDR3 DNA: TGTGCCAGCGCCTTAGAGTCCGGGAATAACTATGGCTACACCTTC. As protein: CASALESGNNYGYTF.

Here the CDR3 DNA reads TGCGCCAGCAGCCTAGCGGGAGGGGACACCGGGGAGCTGTTTTTT. Its protein is CASSLAGGDTGELFF. V is TRBV4-3 and J is TRBJ2-2; 11 nucleotides agree with TRBD2. Germline CDR1 LGHNA, CDR2 YSLEER. The CDR3 consists of 15 residues. V shed 4 bases, J shed 3 bases, and the junction held 1 base outside the gene matches.

This chain uses TRBV30 with TRBJ1-1; D gene ambiguous. Germline V gene data show CDR1 as GTSNPN and CDR2 as SVGIG (reference sequence). The CDR3 extends over 15 amino acids. V gave up 0 bases and J gave up 7 bases, with 18 bases separating them. In nucleotides, the CDR3 is TGTGCCTGGAGTGTACGAAAAGACCTGAGGGATGAAGCTTTCTTT. This encodes CAWSVRKDLRDEAFF.

V gene TRBV25-1 combines with J gene TRBJ2-3; D is possibly TRBD2 (6 bases). The V gene's germline CDR1 is MGHDK and CDR2 SYGVNS. CDR3 length equals 16 residues. V was pared by 1 base and J by 2 bases, with 13 bases between. CDR3 in DNA: TGTGCCAGCAGTGAATTGGGGCGGACTACCACAGATACGCAGTATTTT. This codes for CASSELGRTTTDTQYF.

The chain carries TRBV7-2 and TRBJ2-7, with D possibly TRBD1 on 6 matching bases. The germline V gene has CDR1 SGHTA and CDR2 FQGNSA. The CDR3 covers 15 residues. Trimming left V 5 bases short and J 2 bases short, with 16 bases between. CDR3 coding DNA: TGTGCCAGCAGCCACAGGGTAAATGCCCCCTACGAGCAGTACTTC. Its translation is CASSHRVNAPYEQYF.

The chain has TRBV28 and TRBJ1-2, with D unclear. Germline lookup yields CDR1 MDHEN and CDR2 SYDVKM. The CDR3 spans 13 residues. Deletions cut 1 base from V and 8 bases from J, with 11 bases between. In DNA, the CDR3 is TGTGCCAGCAGTTTATCTCGGGTTGGGGGCTACACCTTC. It codes for CASSLSRVGGYTF.

The chain has TRBV5-1 and TRBJ2-1, with 7 bases that match TRBD1. The germline V gene has CDR1 SGHRS and CDR2 YFSETQ. The CDR3 runs 18 residues. The V gene end was trimmed by 4 bases and the J gene end by 0 bases; junction bases not matched to a gene: 13. The CDR3 here is CASSENPLGQSSYNEQFF. CDR3 in DNA: TGCGCCAGCAGCGAGAACCCCCTGGGACAGAGCTCCTACAATGAGCAGTTCTTC.

The chain combines TRBV4-2 with TRBJ2-1, with TRBD2 matching 7 bases. There are 15 residues in the CDR3. Germline CDR1 reads LGHNA; CDR2 reads YNFKEQ. V was clipped by 0 bases and J by 7 bases; unmatched bases: 6. This CDR3 reads CASSQDRRERNEQFF. The CDR3 DNA is TGTGCCAGCAGCCAAGACCGGCGGGAGAGGAATGAGCAGTTCTTC.

V is TRBV7-2 and J is TRBJ1-5, with D uncertain. Trimming shortened V by 2 bases and J by 3 bases, and 5 bases separated the two germline ends. CDR1 and CDR2 from the germline V gene are SGHTA and FQGNSA. This CDR3 is 13 amino acids long. Written as DNA, the CDR3 is TGTGCCAGCAGCTTAACAAACAATCAGCCCCAGCATTTT. Its translation: CASSLTNNQPQHF.